The clone carrying this T cell receptor (beta chain) was found a few times. The authors took PBMCs from roughly 9.5 ml fresh peripheral blood. This record belongs to a study of T cells in Graves' hyperthyroidism and ophthalmopathy. Study context: Peripheral blood was acquired at first diagnosis, ahead of any therapy whatsoever.

TCR beta CDR3 region amplification was performed from RNA transcripts. The study used the HTBI primer set for a first-round RT-PCR of the TCR CDR3. TCRdb called the multiplex PCR reads again in MiXCR, with one record for every CDR3 protein. Of over 700,000 distinct CDR3 sequences in the sample, 35% to 40% were seen once. There are 15 residues in the CDR3. V trimming: 4 bases; J trimming: 3 bases; junction bases outside the gene matches: 5. Germline V CDR1 and CDR2: SEHNR, FQNEAQ (reference sequence). V usage is TRBV7-9 and J usage is TRBJ2-5, with 10 bases matching TRBD1. The sequenced sample consisted of blood. The TCR comes from a man between 18 and 29 years old with Graves' hyperthyroidism. CDR3 in DNA: TGTGCCAGCAGCTCAAGGGGACAGGGGAAAGAGACCCAGTACTTC. This translates into CASSSRGQGKETQYF.